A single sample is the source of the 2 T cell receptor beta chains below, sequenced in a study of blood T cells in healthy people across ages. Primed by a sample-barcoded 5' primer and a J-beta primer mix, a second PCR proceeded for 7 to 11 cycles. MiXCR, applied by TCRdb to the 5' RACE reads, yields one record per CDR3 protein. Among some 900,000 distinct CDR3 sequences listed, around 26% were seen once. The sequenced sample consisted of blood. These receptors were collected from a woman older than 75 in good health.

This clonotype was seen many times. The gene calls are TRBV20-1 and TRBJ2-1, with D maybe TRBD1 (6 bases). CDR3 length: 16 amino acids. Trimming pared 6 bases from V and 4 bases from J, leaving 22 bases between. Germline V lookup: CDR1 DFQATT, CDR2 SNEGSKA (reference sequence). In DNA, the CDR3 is TGCAGTGCAACGCCGCCACAGGAAAGGGGGTACAATGAGCAGTTCTTC. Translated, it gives CSATPPQERGYNEQFF.

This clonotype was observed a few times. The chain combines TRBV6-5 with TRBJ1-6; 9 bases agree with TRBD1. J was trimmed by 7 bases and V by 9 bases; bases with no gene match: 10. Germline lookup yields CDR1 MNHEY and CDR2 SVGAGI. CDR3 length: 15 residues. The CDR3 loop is CASKNRDRENSPLHF. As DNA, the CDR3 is TGTGCCAGTAAAAACCGGGACAGGGAAAATTCACCCCTCCACTTT.